These T cell receptor beta chains were read from a single sample in a study of T cell responses to AZD1222 COVID-19 vaccine. Produced via immunoSEQ multiplex PCR; TCRdb's table is partial and in-frame only. The sample has some 150,000 clones; about 93% are singletons. Sequencing was performed on peripheral blood, taken on day 0 of AZD1222 vaccination. The receptors derive from an adult in good health. Each CDR3 is given with its conserved first and last residue. A D gene is named only where the DNA matches it firmly. The listing skips clone size in some rows; elsewhere it reads once, few, many or a size class.

v_call: TRBV11-2
clone_size: -
d_call: -
j_call: TRBJ1-5
cdr3_nt: TGTGCCAGCAGCTTATCTGCAGGGGTCAATCAGCCCCAGCATTTT
cdr3_aa: CASSLSAGVNQPQHF

v_call: TRBV2
clone_size: few
d_call: -
j_call: TRBJ1-5
cdr3_nt: TGTGCCAGCAGTCGGGGCAGAGATAGCAATCAGCCCCAGCATTTT
cdr3_aa: CASSRGRDSNQPQHF

v_call: TRBV4-3
clone_size: -
d_call: -
j_call: TRBJ1-5
cdr3_nt: TGCGCCAGCAGCCAAGATCTGCAGTACAATCAGCCCCAGCATTTT
cdr3_aa: CASSQDLQYNQPQHF

v_call: TRBV28
clone_size: -
d_call: TRBD2
j_call: TRBJ2-1
cdr3_nt: TGTGCCAGCACCCAGGGGGCTAGCGGGAGCAATGAGCAGTTCTTC
cdr3_aa: CASTQGASGSNEQFF

v_call: TRBV30
clone_size: -
d_call: -
j_call: TRBJ1-1
cdr3_nt: TGTGCCTGGAGTCGGGGTAGTGGCACTGAAGCTTTCTTT
cdr3_aa: CAWSRGSGTEAFF

v_call: TRBV15
clone_size: once
d_call: -
j_call: TRBJ1-6
cdr3_nt: TGTGCCACCAGCGGACAGTCCTATAATTCACCCCTCCACTTT
cdr3_aa: CATSGQSYNSPLHF

v_call: TRBV4-1
clone_size: -
d_call: -
j_call: TRBJ1-5
cdr3_nt: TGCGCCAGCAGCCAAGAGTTCAGACACTATCAGCCCCAGCATTTT
cdr3_aa: CASSQEFRHYQPQHF

v_call: TRBV5-4
clone_size: -
d_call: -
j_call: TRBJ2-3
cdr3_nt: TGTGCCAGCAGCTCATACGTCCTAGCTAACTCAGATACGCAGTATTTT
cdr3_aa: CASSSYVLANSDTQYF

v_call: TRBV2
clone_size: -
d_call: -
j_call: TRBJ1-1
cdr3_nt: TGTGCCAGCGCGATCGCTCTATCGAACACTGAAGCTTTCTTT
cdr3_aa: CASAIALSNTEAFF

v_call: TRBV28
clone_size: -
d_call: -
j_call: TRBJ2-7
cdr3_nt: TGTGCCAGCAGTTTATCAGGGGTGGGCTACGAGCAGTACTTC
cdr3_aa: CASSLSGVGYEQYF

v_call: TRBV29-1
clone_size: -
d_call: -
j_call: TRBJ1-1
cdr3_nt: TGCAGCGTTTTGTCCACTGAAGCTTTCTTT
cdr3_aa: CSVLSTEAFF

v_call: TRBV21-1
clone_size: -
d_call: -
j_call: TRBJ2-2
cdr3_nt: TGTGCCAGCAGCAAAGCGCAGGAAATCGGGGAGCTGTTTTTT
cdr3_aa: CASSKAQEIGELFF

v_call: TRBV19
clone_size: -
d_call: TRBD2
j_call: TRBJ2-1
cdr3_nt: TGTGCCAGTAGTATCGGGACTAGCGGATACAATGAGCAGTTCTTC
cdr3_aa: CASSIGTSGYNEQFF

v_call: TRBV9
clone_size: once
d_call: -
j_call: TRBJ1-5
cdr3_nt: TGTGCCAGCAGCGTGGGGGGGAGTAATCAGCCCCAGCATTTT
cdr3_aa: CASSVGGSNQPQHF